The 26 T cell receptor beta chains below were found in one sample sequenced in a study of T cells expressing NK-cell markers. Using the 5' RACE reads, TCRdb records one entry per CDR3 protein without DNA. Its clone listing holds about 430,000 distinct CDR3 sequences. The specimen sequenced was blood T cells: a sorted CD56 or NKG2C T cell subset, CD4+ or CD8+ T cells, or bulk PBMC T cells (not recorded which). The receptors stem from a woman in her fifties or sixties in good health.

The chain uses TRBV4-1 and TRBJ1-2. CDR1 is MGHRA and CDR2 is YSYEKL in the germline V gene. There are 15 residues in the CDR3. The CDR3 here is CASSQDASPSRGYTF.

The V and J genes are TRBV5-5 and TRBJ2-1. The CDR3 contains 12 residues. Per germline, CDR1 SGHKS and CDR2 YYEKEE (reference sequence). This CDR3 is CASSLGWNEQFF. Filled out from reference TRBV5-5 and TRBJ2-1, the complete variable domain reads DAGVTQSPTHLIKTRGQQVTLRCSPISGHKSVSWYQQVLGQGPQFIFQYYEKEERGRGNFPDRFSARQFPNYSSELNVNALLLGDSALYLCASSLGWNEQFFGPGTRLTVL.

The J gene is TRBJ1-1, the V gene TRBV2; TCRdb outputs TRBD1, but without DNA this stays unchecked. The length of the CDR3 is 14 residues. CDR1 is SNHLY, CDR2 FYNNEI, per germline. This CDR3 is CASRPDREYTEAFF.

The genes are TRBV27 and TRBJ2-2; absent DNA, TCRdb's TRBD1 call cannot be checked. The V gene's germline CDR1 is MNHEY and CDR2 SMNVEV (reference sequence). The CDR3 spans 19 residues. CDR3 amino acids: CASSQQGAVAAPHTGELFF.

The chain recombines TRBV7-8 with TRBJ1-1; absent DNA, TCRdb's TRBD1 call cannot be checked. Germline-derived CDR1 and CDR2 are SGHVS and FQNEAQ. The CDR3 contains 13 residues. The CDR3 sequence is CASSQYWGTEAFF.

This chain joins TRBV11-2 and TRBJ1-1; the TCRdb D gene call, TRBD1, has no DNA to confirm it. In germline, CDR1 is SGHAT, CDR2 FQNNGV. The CDR3 runs 16 residues. The CDR3 here is CASSARTAYPNTEAFF.

The V and J genes are TRBV5-1 and TRBJ2-2; TCRdb returns TRBD1, unconfirmable since there is no DNA. CDR3 length: 16 amino acids. Per germline, CDR1 SGHRS and CDR2 YFSETQ. CDR3 in amino acids: CASSFGTGTYTGELFF.

The chain combines TRBV7-9 with TRBJ2-7. The CDR3 has 12 residues. Looked up from germline, CDR1 is SEHNR and CDR2 is FQNEAQ (reference sequence). CDR3 residues: CASSLEWSEQYF. Filled out from reference TRBV7-9 and TRBJ2-7, the complete variable domain reads DTGVSQNPRHKITKRGQNVTFRCDPISEHNRLYWYRQTLGQGPEFLTYFQNEAQLEKSRLLSDRFSAERPKGSFSTLEIQRTEQGDSAMYLCASSLEWSEQYFGPGTRLTVT.

This rearrangement joins TRBV12-3 or TRBV12-4 to TRBJ1-2; TCRdb designates TRBD1, a call that cannot be tested without DNA. The CDR3 loop spans 16 amino acids. CDR3: CASSTGTGYSKNGYTF.

The genes are TRBV20-1 and TRBJ2-1. CDR3 length: 11 residues. The germline V gene has CDR1 DFQATT and CDR2 SNEGSKA (reference sequence). The CDR3 spells CSAKVSHEQFF.

The chain carries TRBV6-2 or TRBV6-3 and TRBJ2-3; TCRdb's D call of TRBD2 is untestable without DNA. The V gene's germline CDR1 is MNHEY and CDR2 SVGEGT. This CDR3 comprises 15 residues. The CDR3 reads CASGASGAFTDTQYF.

The V and J genes are TRBV20-1 and TRBJ2-1; TCRdb reports TRBD2, a call that lacks DNA to check it against. The CDR3 runs 15 residues. The germline gives CDR1 DFQATT, CDR2 SNEGSKA (reference sequence). The CDR3 loop reads CSARDVKAGLNEQFF.

The chain carries TRBV29-1 and TRBJ2-1; TCRdb gives TRBD2 as the D gene, but with no DNA this cannot be confirmed. The CDR3 covers 15 residues. From germline, CDR1 is SQVTM and CDR2 ANQGSEA. CDR3 protein: CSVIHSRGRGDEQFF.

The rearrangement uses TRBV10-3 and TRBJ1-5; as DNA is missing, the TRBD1 call by TCRdb cannot be tested. Germline loops: CDR1 ENHRY, CDR2 SYGVKD. The CDR3 has 13 residues. The CDR3 protein is CASHRGKDQPQHF.

The chain has TRBV11-2 and TRBJ2-2; TCRdb indicates TRBD1, and absent DNA this call remains unverified. In germline, CDR1 is SGHAT, CDR2 FQNNGV. The CDR3 is 15 residues long. CDR3: CASSLPGRITGELFF.

The gene calls are TRBV20-1 and TRBJ2-1; without DNA, the TCRdb call of TRBD1 cannot be checked. Germline CDR1 and CDR2: DFQATT and SNEGSKA (reference sequence). CDR3 size: 16 residues. CDR3 sequence: CSARAVDRKLLNEQFF.

The chain recombines TRBV3-1 with TRBJ2-3. CDR3 length: 14 residues. Germline lookup yields CDR1 LGHDT and CDR2 YNNKEL (reference sequence). The CDR3: CASSQGRLTDTQYF.

The gene calls are TRBV5-1 and TRBJ1-1. Germline-derived CDR1 and CDR2 are SGHRS and YFSETQ. The CDR3 length is 15 residues. The CDR3 loop is CASSLETASSTEAFF.

The chain uses TRBV11-2 and TRBJ2-2; TCRdb's D call, TRBD2, is unchecked because there is no DNA. CDR1 is SGHAT, CDR2 FQNNGV, per germline. The CDR3 has 18 residues. The chain's CDR3 is CASSLRLAGNNLSGELFF.

The chain combines TRBV6-6 with TRBJ1-4; TCRdb's D call, TRBD1, is unchecked because there is no DNA. The germline gives CDR1 MNHNY, CDR2 SVGAGI (reference sequence). The CDR3 contains 12 residues. This chain's CDR3 is CASSYVQGKLFF.

This chain connects TRBV5-1 to TRBJ2-1; lacking DNA, the TRBD2 call made by TCRdb goes unchecked. The CDR3 is made up of 13 amino acids. Germline values: CDR1 SGHRS, CDR2 YFSETQ. This CDR3 reads CASGFSSHDEQFF.

The CDR3 reads CASSQDRQYNSPLHF. V usage is TRBV4-2 and J usage is TRBJ1-6. Germline CDR1 and CDR2: LGHNA and YNFKEQ. The CDR3 extends over 15 amino acids.

The CDR3 sequence is CASSLFGANVLTF. This rearrangement joins TRBV27 to TRBJ2-6. CDR3 length equals 13 residues. Germline V gene data show CDR1 as MNHEY and CDR2 as SMNVEV (reference sequence).

The chain couples TRBV12-3 or TRBV12-4 to TRBJ2-1; TCRdb gives TRBD2 as the D gene, but with no DNA this cannot be confirmed. There are 15 residues in the CDR3. The CDR3 loop reads CASSFKAVLHNEQFF.

The CDR3 region is CASSEGDLNEQFF. This chain joins TRBV3-1 and TRBJ2-1; TCRdb designates TRBD1, a call that cannot be tested without DNA. This CDR3 has 13 residues. CDR1 is LGHDT, CDR2 YNNKEL, per germline (reference sequence).

The chain carries TRBV6-5 and TRBJ2-7. The CDR3 has 15 residues. CDR1 is MNHEY and CDR2 is SVGAGI in the germline V gene. The CDR3 loop is CASSYGSTDTYEQYF.